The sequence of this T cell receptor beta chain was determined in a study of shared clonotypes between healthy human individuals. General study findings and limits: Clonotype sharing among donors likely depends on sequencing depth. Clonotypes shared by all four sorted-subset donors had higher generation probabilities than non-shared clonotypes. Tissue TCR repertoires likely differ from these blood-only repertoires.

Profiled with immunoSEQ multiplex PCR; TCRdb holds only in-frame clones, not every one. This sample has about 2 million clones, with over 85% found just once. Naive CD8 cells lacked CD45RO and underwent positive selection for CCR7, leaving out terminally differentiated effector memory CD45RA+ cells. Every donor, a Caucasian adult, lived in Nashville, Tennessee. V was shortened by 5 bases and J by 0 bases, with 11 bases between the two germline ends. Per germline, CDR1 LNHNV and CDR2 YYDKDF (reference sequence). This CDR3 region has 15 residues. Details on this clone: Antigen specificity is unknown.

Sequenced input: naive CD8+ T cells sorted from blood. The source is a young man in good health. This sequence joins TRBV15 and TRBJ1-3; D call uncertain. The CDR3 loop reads CATSPDGNSGNTIYF. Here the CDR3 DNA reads TGTGCCACCAGCCCAGACGGGAACTCTGGAAACACCATATATTTT.